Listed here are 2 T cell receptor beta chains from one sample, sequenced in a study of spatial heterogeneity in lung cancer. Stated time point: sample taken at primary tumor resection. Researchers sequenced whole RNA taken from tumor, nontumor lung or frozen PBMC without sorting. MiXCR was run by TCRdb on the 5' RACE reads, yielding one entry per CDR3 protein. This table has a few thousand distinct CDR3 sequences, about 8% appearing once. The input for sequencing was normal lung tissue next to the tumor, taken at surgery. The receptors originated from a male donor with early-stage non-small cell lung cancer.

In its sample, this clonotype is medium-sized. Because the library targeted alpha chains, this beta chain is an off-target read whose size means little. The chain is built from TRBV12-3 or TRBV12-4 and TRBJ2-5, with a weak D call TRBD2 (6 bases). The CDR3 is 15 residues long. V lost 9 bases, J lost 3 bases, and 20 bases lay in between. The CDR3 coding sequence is TGTGCCAGTACTATCGGCGGGGACGGTAAAGAGACCCAGTACTTC. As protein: CASTIGGDGKETQYF.

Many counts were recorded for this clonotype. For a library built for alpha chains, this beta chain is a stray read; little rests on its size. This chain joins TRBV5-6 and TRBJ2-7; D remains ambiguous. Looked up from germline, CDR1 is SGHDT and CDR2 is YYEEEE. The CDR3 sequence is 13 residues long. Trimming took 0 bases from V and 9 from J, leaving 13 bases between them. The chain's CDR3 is CASSLAGPPGQYF. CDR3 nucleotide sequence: TGTGCCAGCAGCTTGGCCGGGCCCCCGGGGCAGTACTTC.